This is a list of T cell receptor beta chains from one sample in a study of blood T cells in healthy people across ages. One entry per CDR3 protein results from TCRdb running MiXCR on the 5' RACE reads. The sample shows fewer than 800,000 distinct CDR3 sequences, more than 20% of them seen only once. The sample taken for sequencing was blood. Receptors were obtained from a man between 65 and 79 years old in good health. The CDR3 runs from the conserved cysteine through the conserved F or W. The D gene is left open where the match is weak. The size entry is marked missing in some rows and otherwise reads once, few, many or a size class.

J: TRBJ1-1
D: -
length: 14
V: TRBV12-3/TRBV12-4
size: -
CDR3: CASSFLEVGTEAFF
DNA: TGTGCCAGCAGTTTTCTGGAAGTAGGGACTGAAGCTTTCTTT

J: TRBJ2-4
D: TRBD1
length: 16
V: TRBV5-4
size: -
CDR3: CASSASGTGRVNIQYF
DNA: TGTGCCAGCAGCGCCTCCGGGACAGGGAGGGTAAACATTCAGTACTTC

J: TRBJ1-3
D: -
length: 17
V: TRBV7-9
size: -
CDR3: CASSLEPSGPSGNTIYF
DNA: TGTGCCAGCAGCTTAGAACCCTCGGGGCCGTCTGGAAACACCATATATTTT

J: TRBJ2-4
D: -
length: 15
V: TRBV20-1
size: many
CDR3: CSARDGGIAKNIQYF
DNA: TGCAGTGCTAGGGATGGGGGGATAGCCAAAAACATTCAGTACTTC

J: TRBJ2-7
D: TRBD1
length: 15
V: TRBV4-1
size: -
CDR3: CASSKGTGGTYEQYF
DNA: TGCGCCAGCAGCAAAGGGACAGGGGGCACCTACGAGCAGTACTTC

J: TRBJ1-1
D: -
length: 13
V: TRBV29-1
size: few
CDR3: CSVRQGQRAEAFF
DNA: TGCAGCGTGCGGCAGGGGCAGAGGGCTGAAGCTTTCTTT

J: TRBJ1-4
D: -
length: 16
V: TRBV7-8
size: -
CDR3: CASSRESPAFNEKLFF
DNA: TGTGCCAGCAGTAGAGAGTCGCCAGCCTTTAATGAAAAACTGTTTTTT

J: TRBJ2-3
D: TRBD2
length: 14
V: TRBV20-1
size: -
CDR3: CSGREGYLTDTQYF
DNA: TGCAGTGGTCGGGAGGGTTATCTTACAGATACGCAGTATTTT

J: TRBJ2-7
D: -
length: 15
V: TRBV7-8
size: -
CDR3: CASSFWDSSSYEQYF
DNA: TGTGCCAGCAGCTTTTGGGACTCGAGCTCCTACGAGCAGTACTTC

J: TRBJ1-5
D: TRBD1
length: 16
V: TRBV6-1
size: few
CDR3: CASSPGGRGGNQPQHF
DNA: TGTGCCAGCAGTCCAGGGGGCCGGGGTGGCAATCAGCCCCAGCATTTT

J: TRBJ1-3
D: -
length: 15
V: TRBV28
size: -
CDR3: CASSPGPNSGNTIYF
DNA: TGTGCCAGCAGTCCAGGGCCCAACTCTGGAAACACCATATATTTT

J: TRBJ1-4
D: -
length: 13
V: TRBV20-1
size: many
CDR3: CSARVEFGEKLFF
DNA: TGCAGTGCTAGAGTAGAGTTCGGGGAAAAGCTGTTTTTT

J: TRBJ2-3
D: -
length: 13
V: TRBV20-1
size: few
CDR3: CSARLPGTDTQYF
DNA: TGCAGTGCTAGACTTCCAGGCACAGATACGCAGTATTTT

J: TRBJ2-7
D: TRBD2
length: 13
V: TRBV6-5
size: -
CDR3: CASRTSGRYEQYF
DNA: TGTGCCAGCAGGACTAGCGGGAGGTACGAGCAGTACTTC

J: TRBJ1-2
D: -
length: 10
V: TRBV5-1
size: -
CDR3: CASSFYGYAF
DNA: TGCGCCAGCAGCTTCTATGGCTACGCCTTC

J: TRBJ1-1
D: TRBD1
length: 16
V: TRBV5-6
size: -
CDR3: CASSAGTGGLRTEAFF
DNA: TGTGCCAGCAGCGCCGGGACAGGGGGCCTGCGGACTGAAGCTTTCTTT

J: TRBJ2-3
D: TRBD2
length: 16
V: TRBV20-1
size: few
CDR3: CSARGGLAGVLDTQYF
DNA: TGCAGTGCTAGAGGGGGACTAGCGGGAGTGCTAGATACGCAGTATTTT

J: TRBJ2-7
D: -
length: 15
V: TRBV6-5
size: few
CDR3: CASSYSNKSSYEQYF
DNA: TGTGCCAGCAGTTACTCGAACAAATCCTCCTACGAGCAGTACTTC

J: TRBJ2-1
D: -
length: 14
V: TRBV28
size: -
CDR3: CASRIPGFVNVQFF
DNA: TGTGCCAGCCGGATCCCCGGGTTCGTCAATGTGCAGTTCTTC

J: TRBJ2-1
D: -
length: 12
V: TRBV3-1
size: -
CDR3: CASSQGLSQGFF
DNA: TGTGCCAGCAGCCAGGGACTGTCCCAAGGGTTCTTC

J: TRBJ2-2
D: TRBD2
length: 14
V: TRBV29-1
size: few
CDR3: CSGGAGTNTGELFF
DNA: TGTAGCGGCGGAGCGGGAACGAACACCGGGGAGCTGTTTTTT

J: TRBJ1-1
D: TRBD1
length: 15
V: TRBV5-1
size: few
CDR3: CASSPLTGVGTEAFF
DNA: TGCGCCAGCAGCCCGTTGACAGGGGTCGGCACTGAAGCTTTCTTT

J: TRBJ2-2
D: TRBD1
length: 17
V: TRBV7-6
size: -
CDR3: CASSPQPGGANTGELFF
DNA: TGTGCCAGCAGCCCCCAGCCAGGGGGCGCGAACACCGGGGAGCTGTTTTTT

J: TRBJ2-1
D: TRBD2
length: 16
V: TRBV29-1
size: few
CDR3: CSVRLVRDYPYNEQFF
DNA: TGCAGCGTGCGATTGGTCCGGGACTATCCTTACAATGAGCAGTTCTTC

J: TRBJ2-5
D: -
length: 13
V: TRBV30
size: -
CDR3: CAWSERSGETQYF
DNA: TGTGCCTGGAGTGAGAGGTCGGGAGAGACCCAGTACTTC

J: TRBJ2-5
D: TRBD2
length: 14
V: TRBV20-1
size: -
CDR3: CSAERTSGPPTQYF
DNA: TGCAGTGCCGAGCGGACTAGCGGCCCCCCTACCCAGTACTTC

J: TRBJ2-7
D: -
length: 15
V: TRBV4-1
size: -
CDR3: CASSLGLASSNEQYF
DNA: TGCGCCAGCAGCCTGGGGTTAGCATCGAGTAACGAGCAGTACTTC

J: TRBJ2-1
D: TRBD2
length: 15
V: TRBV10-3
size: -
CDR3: CAISGGLAGNHEQFF
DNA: TGTGCCATCAGTGGCGGGCTAGCGGGAAACCATGAGCAGTTCTTC

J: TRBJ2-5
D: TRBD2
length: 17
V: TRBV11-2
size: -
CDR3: CASSLVTSGSGLETQYF
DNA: TGTGCCAGCAGCTTAGTTACTAGCGGGAGTGGATTAGAGACCCAGTACTTC

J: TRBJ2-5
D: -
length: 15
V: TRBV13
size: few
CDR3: CASSPLGGTQETQYF
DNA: TGTGCCAGCAGCCCCTTGGGCGGTACTCAAGAGACCCAGTACTTC

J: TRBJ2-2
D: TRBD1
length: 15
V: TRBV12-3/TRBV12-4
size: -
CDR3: CASRRGTENTGELFF
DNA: TGTGCCAGCAGGAGGGGGACAGAAAACACCGGGGAGCTGTTTTTT

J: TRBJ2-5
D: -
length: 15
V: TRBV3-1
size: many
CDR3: CASSQDPGPQETQYF
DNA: TGTGCCAGCAGCCAAGATCCGGGGCCCCAAGAGACCCAGTACTTC

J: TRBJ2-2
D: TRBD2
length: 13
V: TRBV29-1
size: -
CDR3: CSVEPAGGGELFF
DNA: TGCAGCGTTGAACCGGCGGGAGGCGGGGAGCTGTTTTTT

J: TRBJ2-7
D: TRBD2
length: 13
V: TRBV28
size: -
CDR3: CATSLGGGVGQYF
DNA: TGTGCCACCTCCCTCGGGGGGGGAGTGGGGCAGTACTTC

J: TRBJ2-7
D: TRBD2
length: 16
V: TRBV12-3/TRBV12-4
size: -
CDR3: CASSNSGTSGSYEQYF
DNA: TGTGCCAGCAGTAATTCCGGGACTAGCGGTTCCTACGAGCAGTACTTC

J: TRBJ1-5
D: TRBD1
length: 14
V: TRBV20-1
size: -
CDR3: CSASLNRGGQPQHF
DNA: TGCAGTGCTAGCCTAAACAGGGGCGGACAGCCCCAGCATTTT

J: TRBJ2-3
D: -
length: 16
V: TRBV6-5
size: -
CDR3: CASSYNAGGLADTQYF
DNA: TGTGCCAGCAGTTACAACGCAGGCGGCTTGGCAGATACGCAGTATTTT

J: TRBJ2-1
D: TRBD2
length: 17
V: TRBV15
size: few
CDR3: CATSRVEGRTSSNEQFF
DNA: TGTGCCACCAGCAGAGTGGAGGGTAGGACTAGTTCCAATGAGCAGTTCTTC

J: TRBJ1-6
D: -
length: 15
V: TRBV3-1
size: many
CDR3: CASSQQGADNSPLHF
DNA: TGTGCCAGCAGCCAGCAAGGGGCAGATAATTCACCCCTCCACTTT

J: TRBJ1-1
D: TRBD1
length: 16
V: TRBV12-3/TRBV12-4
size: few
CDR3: CASSFGDTGVDTEAFF
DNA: TGTGCCAGCAGTTTTGGGGATACAGGGGTCGACACTGAAGCTTTCTTT

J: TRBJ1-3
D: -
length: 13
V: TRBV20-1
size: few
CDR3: CSARDSRGNTIYF
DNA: TGCAGTGCTAGAGATTCCAGGGGCAACACCATATATTTT

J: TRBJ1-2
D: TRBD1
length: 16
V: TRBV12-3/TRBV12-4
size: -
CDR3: CASSNRDRASNYGYTF
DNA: TGTGCCAGCAGCAACCGGGACAGGGCGTCTAACTATGGCTACACCTTC

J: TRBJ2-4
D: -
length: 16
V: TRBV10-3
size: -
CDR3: CAISESPGDFKNIQYF
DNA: TGTGCCATCAGTGAGTCCCCAGGGGACTTCAAAAACATTCAGTACTTC

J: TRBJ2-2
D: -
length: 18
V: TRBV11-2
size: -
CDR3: CASSRAPLGVANTGELFF
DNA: TGTGCCAGCAGCCGCGCCCCCCTTGGGGTAGCGAACACCGGGGAGCTGTTTTTT

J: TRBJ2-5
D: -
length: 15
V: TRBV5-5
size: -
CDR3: CASSLSPGYGETQYF
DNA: TGTGCCAGCAGCTTGTCTCCCGGGTATGGAGAGACCCAGTACTTC

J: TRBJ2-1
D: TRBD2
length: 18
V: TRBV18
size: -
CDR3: CASSASSGGLAGNNEQFF
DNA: TGTGCCAGCTCAGCCTCATCCGGGGGCCTAGCGGGAAACAATGAGCAGTTCTTC

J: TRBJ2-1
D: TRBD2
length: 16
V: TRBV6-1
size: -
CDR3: CASSVLTSGRANEQFF
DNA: TGTGCCAGCAGTGTCCTTACTAGCGGGAGGGCCAATGAGCAGTTCTTC

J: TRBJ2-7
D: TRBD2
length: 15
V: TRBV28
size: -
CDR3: CASSLSASGSYEQYF
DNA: TGTGCCAGCAGTTTATCGGCTAGCGGGAGTTACGAGCAGTACTTC

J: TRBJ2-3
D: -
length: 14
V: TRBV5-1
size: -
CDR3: CASSLGGPPDTQYF
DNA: TGCGCCAGCAGCTTGGGGGGTCCGCCAGATACGCAGTATTTT

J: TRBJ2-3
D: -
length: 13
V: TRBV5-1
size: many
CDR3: CASSLDGSDTQYF
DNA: TGCGCCAGCAGCTTAGATGGGTCAGATACGCAGTATTTT

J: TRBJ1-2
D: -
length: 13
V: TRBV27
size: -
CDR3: CASGTGSSYGYTF
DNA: TGTGCCAGCGGAACAGGGTCCAGCTATGGCTACACCTTC

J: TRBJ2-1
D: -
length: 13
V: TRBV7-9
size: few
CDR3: CASLSSSYNEQFF
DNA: TGTGCCAGCTTATCTAGCTCCTACAATGAGCAGTTCTTC

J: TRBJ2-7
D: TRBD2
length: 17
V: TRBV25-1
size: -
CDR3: CASGEWDSGRALYEQYF
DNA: TGTGCCAGCGGTGAATGGGATAGCGGGAGGGCCCTCTACGAGCAGTACTTC

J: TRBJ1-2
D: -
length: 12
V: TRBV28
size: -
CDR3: CASSKGNYGYTF
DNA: TGTGCCAGTAGCAAAGGGAACTATGGCTACACCTTC

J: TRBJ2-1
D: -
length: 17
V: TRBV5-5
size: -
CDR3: CASSLVGSPGWHNEQFF
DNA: TGTGCCAGCAGCTTGGTGGGGTCACCAGGGTGGCACAATGAGCAGTTCTTC

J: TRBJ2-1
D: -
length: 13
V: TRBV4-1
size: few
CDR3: CASSQAALGEQFF
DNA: TGCGCCAGCAGCCAGGCAGCACTCGGAGAGCAGTTCTTC

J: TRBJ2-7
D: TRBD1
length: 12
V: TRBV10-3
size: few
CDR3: CAIRDRGREQYF
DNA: TGTGCCATCAGGGACAGGGGCCGCGAGCAGTACTTC